These T cell receptor beta chains were read from a single sample in a study of blood T cell repertoires in COVID-19. Data came from immunoSEQ multiplex PCR; TCRdb stores just in-frame clones and leaves some out. The data hold more than 60,000 clones, with 90% observed a single time. The sequenced sample consisted of peripheral blood. The receptors come from a human donor in a cohort sampled during active COVID-19. Each CDR3 is given with its conserved first and last residue. The D gene is left open where the match is weak. A clone size is listed for some rows: how often the clone was seen (once, few, many), or a class if it is expanded.

V gene	J gene	D gene	clone size	CDR3 DNA	CDR3 protein
TRBV30	TRBJ1-5	TRBD1	.	TGTGCCTGGAGTGTATGGGGACAGGGAACTTCCTATAGCAATCAGCCCCAGCATTTT	CAWSVWGQGTSYSNQPQHF
TRBV3-1/TRBV3-2	TRBJ1-1	TRBD1	.	TGTGCCAGCAGCCAAGGGGCAGGGGGGAACACTGAAGCTTTCTTT	CASSQGAGGNTEAFF
TRBV7-9	TRBJ2-7	TRBD1	.	TGTGCCAGCAGCTTGGACCGTGACAGGGTCCGGCAGTACTTC	CASSLDRDRVRQYF
TRBV11-2	TRBJ2-4	.	.	TGTGCCAGCAGCTTAGCAGGGGCCAAAAACATTCAGTACTTC	CASSLAGAKNIQYF
TRBV18	TRBJ2-3	.	.	TGTGCCAGCTCACCTACTCGAGCGTCGGGCACAGATACGCAGTATTTT	CASSPTRASGTDTQYF
TRBV12-3/TRBV12-4	TRBJ1-1	.	.	TGTGCCAGCAGTCGGCTACAGGGCACTGAAGCTTTCTTT	CASSRLQGTEAFF
TRBV11-2	TRBJ2-7	.	.	TGTGCCAGCAGCTTAGCTCCGGGACAAAACTACGAGCAGTACTTC	CASSLAPGQNYEQYF
TRBV7-2	TRBJ2-3	TRBD2	.	TGTGCCAGCAGCTTATTAGCGGGGGGGGTCACAGATACGCAGTATTTT	CASSLLAGGVTDTQYF
TRBV3-1/TRBV3-2	TRBJ2-1	TRBD2	.	TGTGCCAGCAGCACACTAGCGGGAGAGTACAATGAGCAGTTCTTC	CASSTLAGEYNEQFF
TRBV6-5	TRBJ2-7	TRBD1	once	TGTGCCAGCCGAGACAGGGTATACGAGCAGTACTTC	CASRDRVYEQYF
TRBV19	TRBJ1-5	.	few	TGTGCCAGTAACCCAGGGGCCGCTATTCAGCCCCAGCATTTT	CASNPGAAIQPQHF
TRBV28	TRBJ1-1	TRBD1	.	TGTGCCAGCAGTTTGGTGGGACAGGGGGACACTGAAGCTTTCTTT	CASSLVGQGDTEAFF
TRBV10-3	TRBJ1-5	.	.	TGTGCCATCAGTGAGTCGAAGGGGCAGGGCAATCAGCCCCAGCATTTT	CAISESKGQGNQPQHF